This T cell receptor (beta chain) derives from a study of regulatory T cells in long-lasting Graves disease. Study-wide points: Accuracy may have suffered from the small sample size. Persistent disease showed a preference for TRBV28, TRBJ1-2 and TRBJ2-5.

This clonotype was counted at least ten times. Its antigen remains unknown. Arm-PCR with iRepertoire HTBI primers amplified the CDR3 regions for these TCR beta libraries. TCRdb analysed the multiplex PCR reads with MiXCR anew, one entry per CDR3 protein. The sample has about 460,000 distinct CDR3 sequences, 12% to 15% seen once. The CDR3 consists of 14 residues. The V gene's germline CDR1 is MNHNS and CDR2 SASEGT. V lost 3 bases to trimming and J lost 0 bases, with 6 bases between them. The time point: newly diagnosed GD, antithyroid drugs for less than 3 months. Generation of the TCR library employed RNA extracted from PBMCs. Graves' disease diagnoses followed American Thyroid Association guidelines. This sample also appeared in a second study, on T cells in Graves' hyperthyroidism and ophthalmopathy.

The source material was peripheral blood mononuclear cells (PBMCs), sampled at new diagnosis, from a patient treated with antithyroid drugs. The sequence came from a woman between 50 and 59 years old with Graves disease. The V call is TRBV6-1, the J call TRBJ1-5; D gene uncertain. CDR3 DNA: TGTGCCAGCAGTGACGAGTATAGCAATCAGCCCCAGCATTTT. Its protein is CASSDEYSNQPQHF.